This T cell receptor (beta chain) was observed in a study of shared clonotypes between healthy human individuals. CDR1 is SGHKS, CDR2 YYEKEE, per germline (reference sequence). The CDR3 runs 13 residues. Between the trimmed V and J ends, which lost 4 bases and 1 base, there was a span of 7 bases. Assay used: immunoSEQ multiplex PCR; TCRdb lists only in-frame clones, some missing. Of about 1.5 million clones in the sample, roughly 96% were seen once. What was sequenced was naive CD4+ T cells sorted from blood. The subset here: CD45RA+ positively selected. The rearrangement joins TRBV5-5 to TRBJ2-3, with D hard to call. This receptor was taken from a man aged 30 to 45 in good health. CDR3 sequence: CASSVAGTDTQYF. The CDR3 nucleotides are TGTGCCAGCAGCGTAGCAGGCACAGATACGCAGTATTTT.